Listed here is a single T cell receptor beta chain. The target antigen is unknown. The germline V gene encodes CDR1 MNHEY and CDR2 SVGAGI. The CDR3 contains 13 residues. V lost 4 bases, J lost 7 bases, and 11 bases lay in between. Generated by immunoSEQ multiplex PCR, the TCRdb table keeps only in-frame clones and is missing some. The top ten clones hold approximately 12% of a sample with about 100,000 clones, about nine tenths of them seen once. These data are taken from a study of siplizumab effects on memory and regulatory T cells. Points from the study as a whole: Solely a minor proportion of alloreactive clones could be assigned to unstimulated subsets. Contribution to the alloresponse seemed major for naive T cells, which also seemed more diverse than memory cells.

The chain links TRBV6-5 to TRBJ1-5; D is ambiguous. The receptor comes from a human donor in good health. Specimen: non-Treg CD4+ T cells sorted from blood. The CDR3 here is CASSSRGGQPQHF. The CDR3 DNA reads TGTGCCAGCAGTTCGCGAGGTGGCCAGCCCCAGCATTTT.